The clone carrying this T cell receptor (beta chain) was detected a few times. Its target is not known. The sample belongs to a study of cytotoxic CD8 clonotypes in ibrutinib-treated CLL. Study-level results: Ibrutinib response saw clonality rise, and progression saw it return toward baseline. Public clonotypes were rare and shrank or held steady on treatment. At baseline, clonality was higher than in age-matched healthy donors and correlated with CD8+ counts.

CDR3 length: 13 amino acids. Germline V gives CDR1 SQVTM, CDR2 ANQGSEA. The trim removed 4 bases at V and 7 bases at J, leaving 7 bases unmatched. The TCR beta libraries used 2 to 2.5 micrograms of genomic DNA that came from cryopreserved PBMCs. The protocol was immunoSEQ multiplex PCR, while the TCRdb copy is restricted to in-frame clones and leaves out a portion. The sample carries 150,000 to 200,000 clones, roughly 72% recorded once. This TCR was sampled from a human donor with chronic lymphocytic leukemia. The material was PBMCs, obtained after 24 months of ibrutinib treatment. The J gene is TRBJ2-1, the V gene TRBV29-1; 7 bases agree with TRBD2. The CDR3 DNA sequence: TGCAGCGTTGTTCCCCTGGGGGGGAATGAGCAGTTCTTC. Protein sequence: CSVVPLGGNEQFF.